What follows describes a single T cell receptor (beta chain). CDR1 and CDR2 from the germline V gene are MNHEY and SVGAGI. The CDR3 totals 11 residues. V lost 8 bases, J lost 7 bases, and 11 bases lay in between. The data belong to a study of cytomegalovirus exposure and HLA in healthy donors. The PCR used 60 Vbeta and 13 Jbeta primers. Assay used: immunoSEQ multiplex PCR; TCRdb lists only in-frame clones, some missing. The sample includes under 200,000 clones, around 84% of them seen just once. The sequence came from a woman between 45 and 65 years old in good health and CMV-seropositive. The sequenced material came from PBMCs. The rearrangement uses TRBV6-5 and TRBJ1-1; D call uncertain. The DNA of the CDR3 is TGTGCCAGCGGTAGAGAGCATGAAGCTTTCTTT. Encoded protein: CASGREHEAFF.